Described below is a single T cell receptor (beta chain) sequence and its context. What it recognizes is unknown. The same CDR3 is also encoded by other DNA sequences in this sample. The data were taken from a study of T cells in localized non-small cell lung cancer. Study-wide points: The study found T cell clonality highest in uninvolved adjacent lung, above tumor.

V gave up 6 bases and J gave up 4 bases, with 8 bases separating them. Per germline, CDR1 DFQATT and CDR2 SNEGSKA (reference sequence). The CDR3 covers 11 residues. Profiled with immunoSEQ multiplex PCR; TCRdb holds only in-frame clones, not every one. Of around 50,000 clones detected, around 87% appear once; the ten largest clones hold roughly a sixth. The sequence was collected from a female donor with stage II lung adenocarcinoma. V usage is TRBV20-1 and J usage is TRBJ2-3; the D gene is possibly TRBD2 (6 bases). Sequenced here: PBMCs, sampled before any cancer treatment. The CDR3 here is CSAGTPDTQYF. The DNA for the CDR3 is TGCAGTGCGGGGACTCCAGATACGCAGTATTTT.